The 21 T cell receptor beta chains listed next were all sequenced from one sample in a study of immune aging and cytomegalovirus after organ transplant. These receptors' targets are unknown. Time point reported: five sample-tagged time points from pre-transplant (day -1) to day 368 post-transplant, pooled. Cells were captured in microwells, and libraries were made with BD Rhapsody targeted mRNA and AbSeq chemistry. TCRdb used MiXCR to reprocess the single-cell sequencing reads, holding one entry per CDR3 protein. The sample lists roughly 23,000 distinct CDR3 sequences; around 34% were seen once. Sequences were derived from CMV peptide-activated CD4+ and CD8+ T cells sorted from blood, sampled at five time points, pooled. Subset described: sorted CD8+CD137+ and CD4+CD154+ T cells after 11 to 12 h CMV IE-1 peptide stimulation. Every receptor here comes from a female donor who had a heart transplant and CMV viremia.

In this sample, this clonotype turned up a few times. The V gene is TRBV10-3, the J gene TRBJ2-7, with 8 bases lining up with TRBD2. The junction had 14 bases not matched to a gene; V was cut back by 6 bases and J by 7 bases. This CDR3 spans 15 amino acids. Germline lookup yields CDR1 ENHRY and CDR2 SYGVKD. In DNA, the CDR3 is TGTGCCATCAGCCCCCCCGGAGCGGGAGTGGGGGAGCAGTACTTC. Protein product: CAISPPGAGVGEQYF.

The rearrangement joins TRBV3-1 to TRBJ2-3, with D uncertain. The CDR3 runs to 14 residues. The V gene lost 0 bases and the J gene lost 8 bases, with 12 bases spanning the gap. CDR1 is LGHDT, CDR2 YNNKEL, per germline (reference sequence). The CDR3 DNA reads TGTGCCAGCAGCCAAGACCGATCGAGCTCTACGCAGTATTTT. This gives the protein CASSQDRSSSTQYF.

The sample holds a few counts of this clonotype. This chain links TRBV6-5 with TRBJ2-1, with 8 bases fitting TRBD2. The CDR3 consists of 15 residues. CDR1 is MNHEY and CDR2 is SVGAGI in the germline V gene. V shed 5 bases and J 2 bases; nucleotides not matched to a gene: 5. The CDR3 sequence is CASSPSGYAYNEQFF. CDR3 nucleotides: TGTGCCAGCAGTCCTAGCGGGTACGCCTACAATGAGCAGTTCTTC.

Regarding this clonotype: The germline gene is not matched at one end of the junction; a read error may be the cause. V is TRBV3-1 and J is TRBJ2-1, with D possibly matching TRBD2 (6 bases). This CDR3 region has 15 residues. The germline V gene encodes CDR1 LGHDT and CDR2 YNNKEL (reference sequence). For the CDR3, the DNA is TGTGCCAGCAGCCAGGCGTGGGGACTGTACAATGGGCAGTTCTTC. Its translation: CASSQAWGLYNGQFF.

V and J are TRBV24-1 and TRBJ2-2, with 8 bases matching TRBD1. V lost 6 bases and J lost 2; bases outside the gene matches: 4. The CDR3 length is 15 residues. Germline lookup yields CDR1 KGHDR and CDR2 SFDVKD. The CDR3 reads CATSRTGINTGELFF. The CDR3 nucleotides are TGTGCCACCAGTAGGACAGGGATTAACACCGGGGAGCTGTTTTTT.

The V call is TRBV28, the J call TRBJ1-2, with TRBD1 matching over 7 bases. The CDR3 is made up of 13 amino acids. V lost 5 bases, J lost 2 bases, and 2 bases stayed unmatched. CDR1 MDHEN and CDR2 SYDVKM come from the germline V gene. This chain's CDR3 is CASSQGVNYGYTF. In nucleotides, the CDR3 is TGTGCCAGCAGTCAGGGGGTGAACTATGGCTACACCTTC.

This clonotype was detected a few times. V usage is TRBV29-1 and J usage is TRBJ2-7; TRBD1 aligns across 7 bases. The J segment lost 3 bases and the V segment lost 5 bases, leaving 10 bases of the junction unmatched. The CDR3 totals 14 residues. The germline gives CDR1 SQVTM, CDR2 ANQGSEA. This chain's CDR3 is CSVLGRQGGYEQYF. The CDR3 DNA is TGCAGCGTTCTAGGCAGACAGGGCGGCTACGAGCAGTACTTC.

The CDR3 DNA reads as TGTGCCAGCAGCTTAGCGGCTGGTAACAATGAGCAGTTCTTC. Encoded protein: CASSLAAGNNEQFF. This chain uses TRBV7-2 with TRBJ2-1; D not certain. Deletions cut 0 bases from V and 5 bases from J, with 8 bases between. CDR1 is SGHTA and CDR2 is FQGNSA in the germline V gene. The CDR3 loop spans 14 amino acids.

CDR3 DNA sequence: TGTGCCAGCAGCCGATATGAAGATCATAACTATGGCTACACCTTC. Protein sequence: CASSRYEDHNYGYTF. V gene TRBV6-2 or TRBV6-3 combines with J gene TRBJ1-2, with D hard to call. Trimming left V 6 bases short and J 1 base short, with 15 bases between. In germline, CDR1 is MNHEY, CDR2 SVGEGT. CDR3 length equals 15 residues.

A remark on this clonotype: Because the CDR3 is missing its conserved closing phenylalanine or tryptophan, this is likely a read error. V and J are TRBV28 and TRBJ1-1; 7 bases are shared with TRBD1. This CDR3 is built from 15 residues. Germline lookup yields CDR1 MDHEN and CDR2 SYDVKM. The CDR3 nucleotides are TGTGCCAGCAGTTTGGGACAGTCTAGGAACACTGGAGCTTTCCTT. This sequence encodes CASSLGQSRNTGAFL.

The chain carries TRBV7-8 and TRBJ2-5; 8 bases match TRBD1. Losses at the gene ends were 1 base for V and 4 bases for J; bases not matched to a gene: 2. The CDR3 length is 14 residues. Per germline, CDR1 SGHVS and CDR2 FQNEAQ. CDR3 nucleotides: TGTGCCAGCAGCTTAGGTCAGGGGGCAGAGACCCAGTACTTC. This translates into CASSLGQGAETQYF. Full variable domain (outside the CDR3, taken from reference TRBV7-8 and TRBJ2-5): GAGVSQSPRYKVAKRGQDVALRCDPISGHVSLFWYQQALGQGPEFLTYFQNEAQLDKSGLPSDRFFAERPEGSVSTLKIQRTQQEDSAVYLCASSLGQGAETQYFGPGTRLLVL.

CDR3 DNA: TGTGCCAGCAGTTTACAGGGGCCTCCAGATACGCAGTATTTT. Translating it yields CASSLQGPPDTQYF. The rearrangement uses TRBV12-3 or TRBV12-4 and TRBJ2-3; the D gene is possibly TRBD1 (6 bases). Trimming shortened V by 2 bases and J by 4 bases, and 10 bases separated the two germline ends. This CDR3 comprises 14 residues.

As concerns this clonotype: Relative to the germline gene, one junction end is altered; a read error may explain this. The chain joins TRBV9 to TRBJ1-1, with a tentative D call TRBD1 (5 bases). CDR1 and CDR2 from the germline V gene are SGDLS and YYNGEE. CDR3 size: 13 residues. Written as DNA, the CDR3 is TGTGCCAGCGGCGTAGTCGCGGGGACTGAGGCTTTCTTT. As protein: CASGVVAGTEAFF.

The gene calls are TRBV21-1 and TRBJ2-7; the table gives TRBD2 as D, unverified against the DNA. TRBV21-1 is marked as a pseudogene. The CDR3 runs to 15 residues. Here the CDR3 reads CASIYKAGDPYEQCF. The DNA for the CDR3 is TGTGCCAGCATCTACAAAGCGGGAGACCCCTACGAGCAGTGCTTC.

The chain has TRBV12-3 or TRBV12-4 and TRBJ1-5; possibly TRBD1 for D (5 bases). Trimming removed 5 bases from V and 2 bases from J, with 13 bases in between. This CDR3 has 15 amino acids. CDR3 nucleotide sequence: TGTGCCAGCAGTCAAACGGGGGTCGGCAATCAGCCCCAGCATTTT. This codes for CASSQTGVGNQPQHF.

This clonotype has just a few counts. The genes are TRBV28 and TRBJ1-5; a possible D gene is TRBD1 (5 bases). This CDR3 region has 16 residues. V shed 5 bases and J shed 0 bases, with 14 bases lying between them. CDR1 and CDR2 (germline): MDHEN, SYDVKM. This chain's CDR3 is CASSPLRGYSNQPQHF. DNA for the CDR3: TGTGCCAGCAGTCCCTTGAGGGGCTATAGCAATCAGCCCCAGCATTTT.

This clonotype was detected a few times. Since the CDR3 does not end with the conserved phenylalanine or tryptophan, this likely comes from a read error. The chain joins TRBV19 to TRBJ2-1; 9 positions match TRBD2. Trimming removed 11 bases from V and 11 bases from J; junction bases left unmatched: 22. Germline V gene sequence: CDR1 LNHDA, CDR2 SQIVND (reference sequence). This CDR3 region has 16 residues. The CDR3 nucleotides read TGTGCCGTTTCGGCTAGCGGGACTCCATTGGGGAATAAGCAGTTCTCC. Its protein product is CAVSASGTPLGNKQFS.

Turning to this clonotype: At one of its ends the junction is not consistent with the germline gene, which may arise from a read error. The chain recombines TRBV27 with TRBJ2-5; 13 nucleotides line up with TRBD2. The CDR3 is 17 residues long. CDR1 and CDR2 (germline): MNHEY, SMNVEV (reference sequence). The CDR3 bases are TGTGCCAGAAGTTTGGGGACTAGCGGGAAGGGCCAAGAGGCCCAGCACTTC. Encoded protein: CARSLGTSGKGQEAQHF.

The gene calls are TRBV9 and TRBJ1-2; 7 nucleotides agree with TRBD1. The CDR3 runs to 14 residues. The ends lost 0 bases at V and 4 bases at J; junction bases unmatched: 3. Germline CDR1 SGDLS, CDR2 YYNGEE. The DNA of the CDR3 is TGTGCCAGCAGCGTAGGACAGGGCAGCTATGGCTACACCTTC. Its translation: CASSVGQGSYGYTF.

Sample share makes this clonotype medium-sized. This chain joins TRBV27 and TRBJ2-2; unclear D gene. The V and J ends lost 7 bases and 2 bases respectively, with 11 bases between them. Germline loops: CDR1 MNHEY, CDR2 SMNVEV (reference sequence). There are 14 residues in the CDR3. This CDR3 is CASKRLGNTGELFF. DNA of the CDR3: TGTGCCAGCAAACGACTCGGAAACACCGGGGAGCTGTTTTTT.

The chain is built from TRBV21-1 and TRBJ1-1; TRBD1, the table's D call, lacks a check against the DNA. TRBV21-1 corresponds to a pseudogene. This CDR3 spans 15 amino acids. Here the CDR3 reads CASSSRWGRSTEAFF. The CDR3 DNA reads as TGTGCCAGCAGCTCCCGTTGGGGGCGTAGCACTGAAGCTTTCTTT.